This T cell receptor (beta chain) derives from a study of T cell responses to AZD1222 COVID-19 vaccine. Pooled in the analysis were second doses at about 4 or about 12 weeks. Here immunoSEQ multiplex PCR was the method, and the copy in TCRdb shows in-frame clones only, minus some. The table shows about 150,000 clones, with around 90% occurring only once. The CDR3 spans 15 residues. The germline gives CDR1 SGHTA, CDR2 FQGNSA. V lost 8 bases to trimming and J lost 0 bases; unmatched junction nucleotides: 9. About this clone itself: Its antigen remains unidentified.

Study conclusions and caveats: Researchers took repertoire samples only after the peak T cell response had come. Researchers report vaccine-associated CD4 TCRs spanning spike, with dominance at 160-218 and 743-854. A mostly white British donor set with more females was recruited, and clonal diversity was possibly underestimated.

Here the sequenced sample was peripheral blood, taken 28 days after the second AZD1222 dose. This receptor was taken from an adult who received the AZD1222 COVID-19 vaccine. V usage is TRBV7-2 and J usage is TRBJ1-2, with 7 bases aligning to TRBD1. The CDR3 reads CASLTSGGANYGYTF. The CDR3 nucleotides are TGTGCCAGCCTGACGTCAGGGGGAGCTAACTATGGCTACACCTTC.